Below are 14 T cell receptor beta chains sequenced from a single sample in a study of blood T cell repertoires in COVID-19. This table comes from immunoSEQ multiplex PCR, and its TCRdb copy is limited to in-frame clones, with some not included. Of roughly 360,000 clones in the sample, about four fifths were seen once. Source material: peripheral blood. The receptors come from a human donor with acute or convalescent COVID-19. The donor label of this sample is uncertain.

The chain recombines TRBV4-1 with TRBJ1-5; no firm D call. Trimming removed 4 bases from V and 0 bases from J, with 13 bases in between. Germline CDR1 reads MGHRA; CDR2 reads YSYEKL. This CDR3 is 16 amino acids long. The CDR3 sequence is CASSPPGINSNQPQHF. The CDR3 bases are TGCGCCAGCAGCCCCCCGGGAATCAATAGCAATCAGCCCCAGCATTTT.

The chain uses TRBV4-1 and TRBJ2-1, with 7 bases that match TRBD2. The trim removed 0 bases at V and 4 bases at J, leaving 0 bases unmatched. The CDR3 contains 14 residues. Germline loops: CDR1 MGHRA, CDR2 YSYEKL. CDR3 sequence (DNA): TGCGCCAGCAGCCAAGACGGGGGGTACAATGAGCAGTTCTTC. As protein: CASSQDGGYNEQFF.

The genes are TRBV7-6 and TRBJ2-7; 8 nucleotides match TRBD2. Germline loops: CDR1 SGHVS, CDR2 FNYEAQ. V shed 5 bases and J 3 bases; nucleotides not matched to a gene: 6. This CDR3 has 14 amino acids. CDR3 DNA: TGTGCCAGCAGCCCCGGGACTAGGGACTACGAGCAGTACTTC. Encoded protein: CASSPGTRDYEQYF.

The J gene is TRBJ2-1, the V gene TRBV5-1, with 7 bases fitting TRBD1. The germline CDR1 and CDR2 sequences are SGHRS and YFSETQ. The length of the CDR3 is 14 residues. The V segment lost 5 bases and the J segment 4 bases; nucleotides outside the gene matches: 6. CDR3 residues: CASRPGTVYNEQFF. The DNA for the CDR3 is TGCGCCAGCAGGCCCGGGACAGTATACAATGAGCAGTTCTTC.

This chain uses TRBV24-1 with TRBJ2-5, with 7 positions matching TRBD1. Losses at the gene ends were 7 bases for V and 4 bases for J; bases not matched to a gene: 5. The germline gives CDR1 KGHDR, CDR2 SFDVKD. The CDR3 extends over 13 amino acids. The CDR3 region has the DNA TGTGCCACCAGCCGACAGGGCCTAGAGACCCAGTACTTC. Protein product: CATSRQGLETQYF.

This chain uses TRBV28 with TRBJ2-5, with 9 positions matching TRBD2. The CDR3 spans 15 residues. Germline CDR1 is MDHEN and CDR2 is SYDVKM. V dropped 3 bases and J dropped 2; count of bases not matched to a gene: 4. Here the CDR3 DNA reads TGTGCCAGCAGTTTGCCGACTAGCGGACAAGAGACCCAGTACTTC. Its protein is CASSLPTSGQETQYF. Supplemented by reference TRBV28 and TRBJ2-5, the full variable domain reads DVKVTQSSRYLVKRTGEKVFLECVQDMDHENMFWYRQDPGLGLRLIYFSYDVKMKEKGDIPEGYSVSREKKERFSLILESASTNQTSMYLCASSLPTSGQETQYFGPGTRLLVL.

The J gene is TRBJ1-2, the V gene TRBV12-3 or TRBV12-4; D is possibly TRBD1 (5 bases). Trimming left V 10 bases short and J 10 bases short, with 16 bases between. CDR3 length: 11 residues. The DNA of the CDR3 is TGTGCCACCTTCTCCGGGACTCACTACACCTTC. It yields the protein CATFSGTHYTF.

In regard to this clone: Other DNA sequences of this sample code for an identical CDR3. The chain couples TRBV30 to TRBJ1-6, with D hard to call. Germline CDR1 and CDR2: GTSNPN and SVGIG (reference sequence). The CDR3 runs to 13 residues. Trimming cost V 1 base and J 5 bases, with 6 bases left between them. The CDR3 region is CAWSGRNNSPLHF. CDR3 DNA: TGTGCCTGGAGTGGGAGAAATAATTCACCCCTCCACTTT.

V and J are TRBV6-6 and TRBJ1-2, with TRBD1 matching 8 bases. Per the germline V gene, CDR1 is MNHNY and CDR2 is SVGAGI (reference sequence). With V trimmed by 6 bases and J by 0 bases, 6 bases remained unmatched. The CDR3 length is 15 residues. This CDR3 reads CASRGGDRTNYGYTF. In DNA form, the CDR3 reads TGTGCCAGCAGAGGGGGGGACAGGACTAACTATGGCTACACCTTC.

The J gene is TRBJ1-2, the V gene TRBV6-5; 7 positions agree with TRBD1. J lost 7 bases, V lost 6 bases, and 14 bases had no gene match. This CDR3 contains 15 residues. Germline CDR1 is MNHEY and CDR2 is SVGAGI. CDR3 protein: CASRRVGRGEGGYTF. In DNA, the CDR3 is TGTGCCAGCAGGAGGGTGGGCAGGGGGGAAGGTGGCTACACCTTC.

This clone was counted once. The rearrangement joins TRBV7-2 to TRBJ1-1; 7 bases are a match to TRBD1. Germline-derived CDR1 and CDR2 are SGHTA and FQGNSA. V was pared by 5 bases and J by 5 bases, with 14 bases of the junction left unmatched. The CDR3 totals 16 residues. CDR3 sequence reads: CASSPGRGRGWTEAFF. The DNA of the CDR3 is TGTGCCAGCAGCCCCGGGCGGGGCAGGGGGTGGACTGAAGCTTTCTTT.

This clone was found once. The chain couples TRBV10-3 to TRBJ2-7, with 14 positions matching TRBD2. The CDR3 is made up of 15 amino acids. V dropped 0 bases and J dropped 9; count of bases not matched to a gene: 4. Germline-derived CDR1 and CDR2 are ENHRY and SYGVKD. The CDR3 region is CAISESDGLAGGQYF. Written as DNA, the CDR3 is TGTGCCATCAGTGAGTCGGACGGACTAGCGGGAGGGCAGTACTTC.

This clone was seen a single time. J is TRBJ1-2 and V is TRBV10-3; tentatively, D is TRBD1 (5 bases). Trimming pared 4 bases from V and 0 bases from J, leaving 24 bases between. CDR3 length equals 19 residues. Per the germline V gene, CDR1 is ENHRY and CDR2 is SYGVKD. The chain's CDR3 is CAISGLRQQPNIANYGYTF. CDR3 bases: TGTGCCATCAGTGGTCTACGACAGCAGCCTAATATAGCTAACTATGGCTACACCTTC.

The rearrangement uses TRBV12-3 or TRBV12-4 and TRBJ2-1, with 8 bases matching TRBD1. Trimming took 3 bases from V and 12 from J; bases not matched to a gene: 7. CDR3 length equals 13 residues. In nucleotides, the CDR3 is TGTGCCAGCAGTTTTTTGGACAGGGATCGGCAGTTCTTC. It translates to CASSFLDRDRQFF.